This T cell receptor (beta chain) is drawn from a study of cytomegalovirus exposure and HLA in healthy donors. The V gene's germline CDR1 is SGHRS and CDR2 YFSETQ. The V gene end was trimmed by 2 bases and the J gene end by 8 bases; junction bases not matched to a gene: 6. This CDR3 region has 15 residues. This PCR relied on a set of 60 Vbeta primers and 13 Jbeta primers. Produced via immunoSEQ multiplex PCR; TCRdb's table is partial and in-frame only. The repertoire holds 200,000 to 250,000 clones, with 65% to 85% as singletons. V gene TRBV5-1 combines with J gene TRBJ2-1, with 11 positions matching TRBD2. The sequence was obtained from a man aged 45 to 65 in good health and CMV-seronegative. What was sequenced was PBMCs. The CDR3 nucleotides read TGCGCCAGCAGCTTTGCTAGCGGGAGGTTGGATGAGCAGTTCTTC. The encoded protein is CASSFASGRLDEQFF.